Presented here are 6 T cell receptor beta chains from one specimen sequenced in a study of control samples from healthy donors and cancer patients (TCRdb year 2020). Library construction relied on the immunoSEQ multiplex PCR assay. Drawn from immuneACCESS, this table holds only the in-frame rearrangements with V and J called that TCRdb kept. Clones are partly lost; checked studies trace under half to an unresolved V gene and leave the rest unexplained. Across this sample there are 200,000 or so clones, with just under 95% seen only once. The ten largest clones represent approximately 1.5% of the sample. Sequences were obtained from blood. The source of these receptors is a man aged 45-60 years in good health.

This chain joins TRBV7-8 and TRBJ2-7, with TRBD2 matching 9 bases. The junction had 9 bases not matched to a gene; V was cut back by 1 base and J by 5 bases. Germline CDR1 reads SGHVS; CDR2 reads FQNEAQ. The CDR3 runs 16 residues. CDR3 sequence: CASSLVVRGGFDEQYF. CDR3 bases: TGTGCCAGCAGCTTAGTAGTGCGGGGGGGTTTTGACGAGCAGTACTTC.

The rearrangement links TRBV2 to TRBJ1-3, with D perhaps TRBD1 (5 bases). The CDR3 is 12 residues long. Trimming shortened V by 10 bases and J by 9 bases, and 16 bases separated the two germline ends. The germline CDR1 and CDR2 sequences are SNHLY and FYNNEI. CDR3 in amino acids: CAKLGGAGTIYF. The CDR3 region has the DNA TGTGCCAAATTGGGAGGGGCTGGCACCATATATTTT.

The genes are TRBV18 and TRBJ2-5; a weak D match, TRBD1 (6 bases). The V gene's germline CDR1 is KGHSH and CDR2 LQKENI. The CDR3 extends over 14 amino acids. V was trimmed by 0 bases and J by 10 bases, leaving 15 bases between them. CDR3 region: CASSPPEQGKNQYF. CDR3 DNA: TGTGCCAGCTCACCACCGGAGCAGGGGAAAAACCAGTACTTC.

The genes are TRBV6-5 and TRBJ1-1, with D hard to call. Germline V lookup: CDR1 MNHEY, CDR2 SVGAGI. This CDR3 spans 13 amino acids. V lost 7 bases and J lost 1, with 10 bases in between. This CDR3 reads CASTLGRNTEAFF. As DNA, the CDR3 is TGTGCCAGCACCTTGGGGAGGAACACTGAAGCTTTCTTT.

This chain connects TRBV10-3 to TRBJ2-1, with D possibly being TRBD2 (7 bases). Germline V lookup: CDR1 ENHRY, CDR2 SYGVKD. Trimming left V 10 bases short and J 2 bases short, with 12 bases between. This CDR3 comprises 13 residues. This CDR3 is CATGGPTYNEQFF. The CDR3, as DNA: TGTGCCACGGGGGGCCCGACCTACAATGAGCAGTTCTTC.

The CDR3 protein is CASSGPSGAGGRTDEQFF. In DNA form, the CDR3 reads TGTGCCAGCAGTGGACCATCCGGAGCGGGGGGCCGGACAGATGAGCAGTTCTTC. The chain joins TRBV2 to TRBJ2-1, with TRBD2 matching over 9 bases. The trim removed 4 bases at V and 8 bases at J, leaving 18 bases unmatched. This CDR3 region has 18 residues. Germline V CDR1 and CDR2: SNHLY, FYNNEI.